These 2 T cell receptor beta chains were sequenced from one sample in a study of somatic mutations in cytotoxic T cells in rheumatoid arthritis. Sequencing was performed with immunoSEQ multiplex PCR; in TCRdb, only in-frame clones are kept and a portion is missing. The repertoire holds 15,000 to 20,000 clones, about 80% seen once, with about 8.9% in the top ten. The sequenced material came from CD8+ T cells sorted from blood. These receptors all stem from an adult with rheumatoid arthritis.

The chain is built from TRBV7-6 and TRBJ1-1; D ambiguous. The germline V gene encodes CDR1 SGHVS and CDR2 FNYEAQ. Trimming cost V 3 bases and J 0 bases, with 14 bases left between them. The CDR3 loop spans 16 amino acids. The CDR3: CASSLADITLNTEAFF. CDR3 DNA: TGTGCCAGCAGCTTGGCAGACATTACCCTGAACACTGAAGCTTTCTTT. The full variable domain, rest sourced from reference TRBV7-6 and TRBJ1-1, is GAGVSQSPRYKVTKRGQDVALRCDPISGHVSLYWYRQALGQGPEFLTYFNYEAQQDKSGLPNDRFSAERPEGSISTLTIQRTEQRDSAMYRCASSLADITLNTEAFFGQGTRLTVV.

This chain uses TRBV7-9 with TRBJ2-7; 8 nucleotides line up with TRBD2. Unmatched junction bases numbered 5, after V lost 1 base and J lost 6 bases. Germline CDR1 reads SEHNR; CDR2 reads FQNEAQ (reference sequence). This CDR3 is built from 14 residues. CDR3: CASSLVGTSSEQYF. The CDR3 DNA reads as TGTGCCAGCAGCTTAGTTGGGACTAGTTCCGAGCAGTACTTC.